The 32 T cell receptor beta chains listed next were all sequenced from one sample in a study of blood T cell repertoires in COVID-19. Sequenced by immunoSEQ multiplex PCR; TCRdb stores in-frame clones only, minus some. The sample has 180,000 or so clones, about 80% seen once. The sample was PBMCs or T cells enriched from blood (not recorded which). These TCRs come from a man between 60 and 70 years old who had been exposed to COVID-19.

The chain joins TRBV28 to TRBJ2-5; 11 bases fit TRBD2. This CDR3 comprises 15 residues. The trim removed 5 bases at V and 5 bases at J, leaving 7 bases unmatched. Germline V lookup: CDR1 MDHEN, CDR2 SYDVKM. In DNA form, the CDR3 reads TGTGCCAGCAGTCCCCAACTAGCGGGAGCTGAGACCCAGTACTTC. As protein: CASSPQLAGAETQYF.

V and J are TRBV7-2 and TRBJ2-3; 8 bases match TRBD2. Germline assignment: CDR1 SGHTA and CDR2 FQGNSA. The CDR3 consists of 15 residues. After removal of 5 bases from V and 1 base from J, the junction contained 5 bases not matched to a gene. Here the CDR3 reads CASSLSGMGTDTQYF. The CDR3 DNA follows: TGTGCCAGCAGCCTTAGCGGGATGGGCACAGATACGCAGTATTTT.

The CDR3, as DNA: TGTGCCAGCAGTGTGCAGGGGATCTATGGCTACACCTTC. This encodes CASSVQGIYGYTF. The rearrangement joins TRBV2 to TRBJ1-2, with a tentative D call TRBD1 (6 bases). Deletions cut 4 bases from V and 4 bases from J, with 10 bases between. This CDR3 has 13 residues. Germline loops: CDR1 SNHLY, CDR2 FYNNEI.

This clone came up a few times. This sequence joins TRBV5-1 and TRBJ1-1, with D unclear. CDR1 SGHRS and CDR2 YFSETQ come from the germline V gene. Trimming cost V 4 bases and J 6 bases, with 13 bases left between them. The CDR3 is made up of 13 amino acids. CDR3 in DNA: TGCGCCAGCAGCACCCACGTGGGAGCTGAAGCTTTCTTT. This translates into CASSTHVGAEAFF.

The chain couples TRBV7-9 to TRBJ2-5, with 9 nucleotides matching TRBD2. Unmatched junction bases numbered 8, after V lost 1 base and J lost 11 bases. Germline V gene lookup returns CDR1 SEHNR and CDR2 FQNEAQ (reference sequence). The CDR3 covers 14 residues. The CDR3 region has the DNA TGTGCCAGCAGCTTAGTAGGGGCTAGCGGGGCTCAGTACTTC. The encoded protein is CASSLVGASGAQYF.

V gene TRBV7-3 combines with J gene TRBJ2-3, with 7 bases matching TRBD1. CDR3 length: 15 amino acids. J lost 3 bases, V lost 5 bases, and 8 bases had no gene match. Germline values: CDR1 SGHTA, CDR2 FQGTGA. CDR3 DNA: TGTGCCAGCAGCCCCACAGGGGATGGTACAGATACGCAGTATTTT. Translated: CASSPTGDGTDTQYF. The variable domain in full, with the rest retrieved from reference TRBV7-3 and TRBJ2-3, is GAGVSQTPSNKVTEKGKYVELRCDPISGHTALYWYRQSLGQGPEFLIYFQGTGAADDSGLPNDRFFAVRPEGSVSTLKIQRTERGDSAVYLCASSPTGDGTDTQYFGPGTRLTVL.

This clone was detected once. The chain couples TRBV19 to TRBJ2-5, with TRBD2 matching over 9 bases. V lost 8 bases and J lost 5; bases outside the gene matches: 12. The CDR3 consists of 15 residues. Germline-derived CDR1 and CDR2 are LNHDA and SQIVND (reference sequence). Written as DNA, the CDR3 is TGTGCCAGTTCTGCGGGAGGGCCGGTCGGGGAGACCCAGTACTTC. Translation: CASSAGGPVGETQYF.

The chain has TRBV2 and TRBJ1-5; 7 bases line up with TRBD1. From germline, CDR1 is SNHLY and CDR2 FYNNEI. The CDR3 covers 15 residues. After removal of 5 bases from V and 3 bases from J, the junction contained 7 bases not matched to a gene. In DNA, the CDR3 is TGTGCCAGCAGTTCCTCCGGGACAGACAATCAGCCCCAGCATTTT. Amino acids: CASSSSGTDNQPQHF.

The chain employs TRBV21-1 and TRBJ2-1; the table assigns TRBD2, which was not confirmed against the DNA. TRBV21-1 is a recognized pseudogene. The CDR3 totals 17 residues. As DNA, the CDR3 is TGTGCCAGCAAAAACCCCTTCCGGGGGTTCGGATACAATGAGCAGTTCTTC. Translation: CASKNPFRGFGYNEQFF.

V usage is TRBV21-1 and J usage is TRBJ2-5; the table's D call, TRBD1, was not checked against the DNA. TRBV21-1 is a known pseudogene. This CDR3 is built from 16 residues. The CDR3 loop reads CASSLTGTGGTETQYF. The CDR3 DNA sequence: TGTGCCAGCAGCCTTACCGGGACAGGGGGGACGGAGACCCAGTACTTC.

V usage is TRBV5-6 and J usage is TRBJ2-3; 7 nucleotides line up with TRBD2. The CDR3 has 15 amino acids. J lost 3 bases, V lost 4 bases, and 8 bases had no gene match. Germline V CDR1 and CDR2: SGHDT, YYEEEE. CDR3 in amino acids: CASSPPREGTDTQYF. DNA for the CDR3: TGTGCCAGCAGCCCCCCCAGGGAGGGAACAGATACGCAGTATTTT.

This sequence joins TRBV15 and TRBJ2-5; 7 nucleotides align to TRBD1. Germline CDR1 reads LNHNV; CDR2 reads YYDKDF (reference sequence). The CDR3 length is 14 residues. Unmatched junction bases numbered 7, after V lost 5 bases and J lost 4 bases. CDR3 nucleotide sequence: TGTGCCACCAGCTCCTGGACAGGTCGAGAGACCCAGTACTTC. This gives the protein CATSSWTGRETQYF.

V and J are TRBV19 and TRBJ1-6; TRBD1 might be the D (5 bases). This CDR3 spans 15 amino acids. Germline CDR1 is LNHDA and CDR2 is SQIVND (reference sequence). V was trimmed by 10 bases and J by 4 bases, leaving 17 bases between them. The CDR3 region has the DNA TGTGCCACCGAAGGGGCGCCCGGATATAATTCACCCCTCCACTTT. Translating it yields CATEGAPGYNSPLHF.

The V call is TRBV27, the J call TRBJ2-1; TRBD1 matches 8 bases. In germline, CDR1 is MNHEY, CDR2 SMNVEV (reference sequence). CDR3 length equals 15 residues. Trimming cost V 5 bases and J 10 bases; bases outside gene matches: 13. CDR3 protein: CASSPGTGPYGEQFF. The CDR3 region has the DNA TGTGCCAGCAGTCCTGGGACAGGCCCCTACGGGGAGCAGTTCTTC.

This clone was recorded only once. The chain carries TRBV30 and TRBJ2-7; a weak D match, TRBD1 (6 bases). Germline CDR1 and CDR2: GTSNPN and SVGIG (reference sequence). The V gene lost 2 bases and the J gene lost 4 bases, with 15 bases spanning the gap. The CDR3 contains 14 residues. The CDR3 DNA is TGTGCCTGGAGTAAAAGGGGACAAGATTACGAGCAGTACTTC. Residues: CAWSKRGQDYEQYF.

V is TRBV3-1 (or the pseudogene TRBV3-2) and J is TRBJ1-1, with D unclear. Trimming took 0 bases from V and 6 from J, leaving 14 bases between them. This CDR3 is 15 amino acids long. Germline lookup yields CDR1 LGHDT and CDR2 YNNKEL (reference sequence). The CDR3 protein is CASSQDTTMVAEAFF. The CDR3 DNA sequence: TGTGCCAGCAGCCAAGATACTACCATGGTCGCTGAAGCTTTCTTT.

The chain couples TRBV7-3 to TRBJ1-1; 7 positions match TRBD1. The CDR3 is 12 residues long. Trimming removed 5 bases from V and 11 bases from J; junction bases left unmatched: 8. The germline gives CDR1 SGHTA, CDR2 FQGTGA. In nucleotides, the CDR3 is TGTGCCAGCAGCCCTGACAGGGCCCACGCTTTCTTT. This codes for CASSPDRAHAFF.

The chain uses TRBV2 and TRBJ2-7; D not certain. The CDR3 is made up of 11 amino acids. CDR1 and CDR2 (germline): SNHLY, FYNNEI. V dropped 6 bases and J dropped 0 bases, with 3 bases sitting between them. The CDR3 here is CASSLSYEQYF. The CDR3 DNA follows: TGTGCCAGCAGCCTCTCCTACGAGCAGTACTTC.

The chain combines TRBV7-2 with TRBJ1-3; 9 nucleotides match TRBD1. Germline CDR1 is SGHTA and CDR2 is FQGNSA. V was pared by 1 base and J by 3 bases, with 7 bases of the junction left unmatched. The CDR3 loop spans 17 amino acids. The CDR3 coding sequence is TGTGCCAGCAGCTTAGTGGGACAGGGATTATTTGGAAACACCATATATTTT. Translating it yields CASSLVGQGLFGNTIYF.

The gene calls are TRBV11-2 and TRBJ2-7; 8 bases are a match to TRBD1. V shed 5 bases and J 10 bases; nucleotides not matched to a gene: 16. The germline V gene encodes CDR1 SGHAT and CDR2 FQNNGV. CDR3 size: 15 residues. The CDR3 protein is CASSPEGTGGHAQYF. The CDR3 DNA reads as TGTGCCAGCAGCCCCGAGGGAACAGGGGGGCACGCACAGTACTTC.

This clone was seen a single time. The genes are TRBV7-3 and TRBJ2-1; TRBD2 agrees at 11 bases. The CDR3 spans 16 residues. The germline CDR1 and CDR2 sequences are SGHTA and FQGTGA. The trim removed 1 base at V and 8 bases at J, leaving 7 bases unmatched. CDR3 residues: CASSLIGTSGSYEQFF. CDR3 in DNA: TGTGCCAGCAGCTTAATAGGTACTAGCGGGAGTTATGAGCAGTTCTTC.

The genes are TRBV4-3 and TRBJ2-7, with 10 nucleotides matching TRBD2. The CDR3 spans 20 residues. J lost 3 bases, V lost 2 bases, and 19 bases had no gene match. CDR1 is LGHNA, CDR2 YSLEER, per germline. CDR3 bases: TGCGCCAGCAGCCAACATGCGGGCGAGCGCGGACTAGCGGCGAACTACGAGCAGTACTTC. It codes for CASSQHAGERGLAANYEQYF.

The V call is TRBV30, the J call TRBJ2-1, with 9 bases identical to TRBD2. CDR3 length: 15 amino acids. Germline V gives CDR1 GTSNPN, CDR2 SVGIG (reference sequence). The trim removed 2 bases at V and 9 bases at J, leaving 11 bases unmatched. CDR3 nucleotide sequence: TGTGCCTGGAGTTACTCTAGCGGGATAAATGGTGAGCAGTTCTTC. Its protein is CAWSYSSGINGEQFF. The whole variable domain, remainder taken from reference TRBV30 and TRBJ2-1, is SQTIHQWPATLVQPVGSPLSLECTVEGTSNPNLYWYRQAAGRGLQLLFYSVGIGQISSEVPQNLSASRPQDRQFILSSKKLLLSDSGFYLCAWSYSSGINGEQFFGPGTRLTVL.

This clone was detected many times. The chain links TRBV30 to TRBJ1-1; 7 bases line up with TRBD1. The CDR3 spans 15 residues. J gave up 0 bases and V 2 bases, and 6 bases lay outside the gene matches. In germline, CDR1 is GTSNPN, CDR2 SVGIG (reference sequence). The CDR3 nucleotides are TGTGCCTGGAGTTCTACAGGGGTTATGAACACTGAAGCTTTCTTT. Amino acid sequence: CAWSSTGVMNTEAFF.

The chain has TRBV28 and TRBJ2-3, with TRBD2 matching 10 bases. From germline, CDR1 is MDHEN and CDR2 SYDVKM. The CDR3 has 19 residues. The trim removed 3 bases at V and 1 base at J, leaving 13 bases unmatched. The CDR3 region has the DNA TGTGCCAGCAGTTTGGGCCTAGCGGGAGCTCGCTTCGGCACAGATACGCAGTATTTT. Translated: CASSLGLAGARFGTDTQYF.

To note about this clone: One junction end disagrees with the germline gene, perhaps due to a read error. J is TRBJ2-4 and V is TRBV12-3 or TRBV12-4, with TRBD2 matching over 9 bases. This CDR3 is 13 amino acids long. The DNA of the CDR3 is TGTGCCAGCAGCACCGGAGCAGCGGGAGGTCAGAACTTC. It specifies CASSTGAAGGQNF.

The chain links TRBV9 to TRBJ1-5, with a tentative D call TRBD1 (5 bases). V was clipped by 4 bases and J by 5 bases, with 13 bases between them. Germline values: CDR1 SGDLS, CDR2 YYNGEE. This CDR3 spans 14 amino acids. CDR3 in DNA: TGTGCCAGCAGCCCTGCAGGGCCCGATCAGCCCCAGCATTTT. It specifies CASSPAGPDQPQHF.

This clone was seen only a few times. The chain combines TRBV4-1 with TRBJ1-6; TRBD1 matches 9 bases. CDR1 is MGHRA and CDR2 is YSYEKL in the germline V gene. The CDR3 has 15 amino acids. V dropped 4 bases and J dropped 12; count of bases not matched to a gene: 10. The DNA for the CDR3 is TGCGCCAGCAGCCTAACCGGGACAGGGACCTTACCCCTCCACTTT. It is translated as CASSLTGTGTLPLHF.

The chain has TRBV27 and TRBJ2-1; the D gene is possibly TRBD2 (6 bases). This CDR3 contains 15 residues. V was clipped by 8 bases and J by 3 bases, with 17 bases between them. Germline CDR1 and CDR2: MNHEY and SMNVEV (reference sequence). CDR3 residues: CASLNRLGFYNEQFF. The CDR3 coding sequence is TGTGCCAGCTTAAACCGACTAGGCTTCTACAATGAGCAGTTCTTC.

This clone appeared a few times. The chain couples TRBV19 to TRBJ1-5; D is undetermined. Trimming left V 5 bases short and J 11 bases short, with 16 bases between. Germline V gene data show CDR1 as LNHDA and CDR2 as SQIVND (reference sequence). CDR3 length equals 13 residues. This CDR3 reads CASSLSRLEAQHF. For the CDR3, the DNA is TGTGCCAGTAGTCTCAGTCGTTTAGAGGCCCAGCATTTT.

The V gene is TRBV27, the J gene TRBJ1-1; TRBD1 agrees at 8 bases. Per the germline V gene, CDR1 is MNHEY and CDR2 is SMNVEV (reference sequence). The ends lost 0 bases at V and 4 bases at J; junction bases unmatched: 4. The CDR3 is 15 residues long. Here the CDR3 reads CASSLSSTGATEAFF. The CDR3, as DNA: TGTGCCAGCAGTTTATCGTCGACAGGGGCCACTGAAGCTTTCTTT.

This sequence joins TRBV6-5 and TRBJ2-7; 13 nucleotides match TRBD2. Trimming cost V 5 bases and J 7 bases; bases outside gene matches: 5. CDR1 and CDR2 (germline): MNHEY, SVGAGI. The CDR3 has 14 amino acids. Written as DNA, the CDR3 is TGTGCCAGCAGTCTCCCGGGACTAGCGGGAGAGCAGTACTTC. Protein product: CASSLPGLAGEQYF.